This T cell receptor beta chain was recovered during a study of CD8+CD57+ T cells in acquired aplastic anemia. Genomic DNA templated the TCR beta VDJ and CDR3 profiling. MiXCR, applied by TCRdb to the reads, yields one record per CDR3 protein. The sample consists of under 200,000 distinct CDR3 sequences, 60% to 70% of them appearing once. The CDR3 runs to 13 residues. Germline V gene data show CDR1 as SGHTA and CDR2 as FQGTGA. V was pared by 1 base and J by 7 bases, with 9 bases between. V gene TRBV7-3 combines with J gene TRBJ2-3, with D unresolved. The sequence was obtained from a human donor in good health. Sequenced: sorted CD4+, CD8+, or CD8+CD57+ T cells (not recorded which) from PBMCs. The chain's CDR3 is CASSLSFTNTQYF. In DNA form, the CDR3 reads TGTGCCAGCAGCTTAAGTTTTACGAATACGCAGTATTTT.